The 24 T cell receptor beta chains reported below all come from one sample, sequenced in a study of cytomegalovirus exposure and HLA in healthy donors. This PCR relied on a set of 60 Vbeta primers and 13 Jbeta primers. Generated by immunoSEQ multiplex PCR, the TCRdb table keeps only in-frame clones and is missing some. The sample contains about 130,000 clones, around 78% of which appear only once. Sequenced input: PBMCs. These receptors were collected from a woman aged 45-59 years in good health and CMV-seronegative.

The chain recombines TRBV18 with TRBJ1-5, with D possibly matching TRBD1 (5 bases). This CDR3 has 14 amino acids. The germline V and J ends were trimmed by 6 bases and 4 bases, with 13 bases remaining between them. Germline-derived CDR1 and CDR2 are KGHSH and LQKENI. The CDR3 nucleotides read TGTGCCAGCTCCCCGGGACTAGGGAATCAGCCCCAGCATTTT. The encoded protein is CASSPGLGNQPQHF.

This chain connects TRBV30 to TRBJ1-1; unclear D gene. Looked up from germline, CDR1 is GTSNPN and CDR2 is SVGIG (reference sequence). The CDR3 is made up of 12 amino acids. The V end lost 4 bases, the J end lost 4 bases, and 10 bases lay between the germline ends. The CDR3: CAWKAYSTEAFF. The CDR3 coding sequence is TGTGCCTGGAAGGCTTACAGCACTGAAGCTTTCTTT.

V usage is TRBV4-2 and J usage is TRBJ2-4, with 13 bases matching TRBD2. The germline V gene has CDR1 LGHNA and CDR2 YNFKEQ. This CDR3 comprises 21 residues. After removal of 0 bases from V and 1 base from J, the junction contained 12 bases not matched to a gene. CDR3 in amino acids: CASSQDPGTSGNIGAKNIQYF. The CDR3 DNA is TGTGCCAGCAGCCAAGACCCTGGGACTAGCGGGAATATTGGGGCCAAAAACATTCAGTACTTC.

For the CDR3, the DNA is TGTGCCAGCAGTCCGGGACACTTCCGTGAAAAACTGTTTTTT. It encodes CASSPGHFREKLFF. V and J are TRBV9 and TRBJ1-4; D might be TRBD1 (6 bases). Germline CDR1 reads SGDLS; CDR2 reads YYNGEE. CDR3 length: 14 amino acids. Deletions cut 5 bases from V and 7 bases from J, with 15 bases between.

The sample holds a few counts of this clone. V gene TRBV5-4 combines with J gene TRBJ1-1, with TRBD1 as a possible D gene (6 bases). Trimming took off 4 bases at V and 1 base at J, with 14 bases between the two ends. Germline loops: CDR1 SGHNT, CDR2 YYREEE (reference sequence). The CDR3 runs 15 residues. The CDR3 region is CASSKTRGGNTEAFF. Written as DNA, the CDR3 is TGTGCCAGCAGCAAAACAAGGGGGGGGAACACTGAAGCTTTCTTT.

The chain recombines TRBV19 with TRBJ1-1; 8 bases are a match to TRBD1. The CDR3 consists of 15 residues. Germline values: CDR1 LNHDA, CDR2 SQIVND (reference sequence). Germline trimming cut 5 bases from V and 0 bases from J; bases unmatched to any gene: 5. CDR3 coding DNA: TGTGCCAGTAGTGAGAAGACAGGGGTGAACACTGAAGCTTTCTTT. The encoded protein is CASSEKTGVNTEAFF.

The chain joins TRBV19 to TRBJ2-3, with unresolved D. Germline-derived CDR1 and CDR2 are LNHDA and SQIVND (reference sequence). Between the trimmed V and J ends, which lost 7 bases and 4 bases, there was a span of 24 bases. This CDR3 contains 17 residues. CDR3 DNA: TGTGCCAGTACCAGACGTGGCAGACTTAATTGGGCAGATACGCAGTATTTT. Residues: CASTRRGRLNWADTQYF.

The chain combines TRBV4-3 with TRBJ1-1; 9 bases align to TRBD1. The CDR3 is 15 residues long. Trimming removed 1 base from V and 5 bases from J; junction bases left unmatched: 5. CDR1 is LGHNA, CDR2 YSLEER, per germline. The CDR3 region is CASSQATGGGTEAFF. In nucleotides, the CDR3 is TGCGCCAGCAGCCAAGCGACAGGGGGTGGAACTGAAGCTTTCTTT.

This clone was seen a few times. This chain connects TRBV19 to TRBJ2-1, with 7 bases identical to TRBD1. Germline loops: CDR1 LNHDA, CDR2 SQIVND (reference sequence). The length of the CDR3 is 13 residues. The ends lost 8 bases at V and 0 bases at J; junction bases unmatched: 1. CDR3: CASRDSSYNEQFF. The CDR3, as DNA: TGTGCCAGTCGGGACAGCTCCTACAATGAGCAGTTCTTC. Full variable domain (remainder filled in from reference TRBV19 and TRBJ2-1): DGGITQSPKYLFRKEGQNVTLSCEQNLNHDAMYWYRQDPGQGLRLIYYSQIVNDFQKGDIAEGYSVSREKKESFPLTVTSAQKNPTAFYLCASRDSSYNEQFFGPGTRLTVL.

This chain links TRBV19 with TRBJ2-7; the D gene is possibly TRBD2 (5 bases). V was trimmed by 5 bases and J by 1 base, leaving 12 bases between them. The germline V gene encodes CDR1 LNHDA and CDR2 SQIVND (reference sequence). The CDR3 consists of 14 residues. The CDR3 DNA follows: TGTGCCAGTAGTGAGCAGCGGAGGTCCTACGAGCAGTACTTC. Its protein product is CASSEQRRSYEQYF.

The V call is TRBV29-1, the J call TRBJ2-3, with 10 bases lining up with TRBD2. The CDR3 has 15 residues. Germline V gene sequence: CDR1 SQVTM, CDR2 ANQGSEA. V gave up 6 bases and J gave up 4 bases; unmatched junction bases: 10. This CDR3 is CSVGLAAWGPDTQYF. As DNA, the CDR3 is TGCAGCGTCGGACTAGCGGCCTGGGGCCCAGATACGCAGTATTTT.

The gene calls are TRBV29-1 and TRBJ2-7; D remains unclear. Germline V CDR1 and CDR2: SQVTM, ANQGSEA. The CDR3 has 12 residues. The V and J ends lost 6 bases and 3 bases respectively, with 12 bases between them. DNA for the CDR3: TGCAGCGTCCGAACATCATTCTACGAGCAGTACTTC. Protein product: CSVRTSFYEQYF.

This sequence joins TRBV18 and TRBJ1-5; TRBD1 might be the D (6 bases). The CDR3 runs 15 residues. The V end was cut by 3 bases, the J end by 5 bases, with 14 bases between. Germline V lookup: CDR1 KGHSH, CDR2 LQKENI. CDR3 protein: CASSPSGAEYQPQHF. The DNA of the CDR3 is TGTGCCAGCTCACCGTCAGGGGCCGAATATCAGCCCCAGCATTTT.

CDR3 residues: CAVIDRVREQFF. The DNA of the CDR3 is TGTGCCGTAATTGACAGGGTCCGTGAGCAGTTCTTC. This chain uses TRBV27 with TRBJ2-1, with 7 positions matching TRBD1. The CDR3 runs to 12 residues. CDR1 and CDR2 from the germline V gene are MNHEY and SMNVEV (reference sequence). Losses at the gene ends were 11 bases for V and 9 bases for J; bases not matched to a gene: 10.

V gene TRBV5-1 combines with J gene TRBJ2-1; 13 nucleotides agree with TRBD2. The length of the CDR3 is 15 residues. V gave up 3 bases and J gave up 6 bases; unmatched junction bases: 3. Germline lookup yields CDR1 SGHRS and CDR2 YFSETQ. CDR3 sequence: CASSWGLAGRNEQFF. CDR3 nucleotide sequence: TGCGCCAGCAGCTGGGGACTAGCGGGACGCAATGAGCAGTTCTTC.

The chain couples TRBV6-5 to TRBJ1-3, with a weak D call TRBD1 (6 bases). V was pared by 4 bases and J by 3 bases, with 10 bases between. This CDR3 is built from 14 residues. Germline values: CDR1 MNHEY, CDR2 SVGAGI. CDR3 sequence: CASSFSRGGNTIYF. The DNA of the CDR3 is TGTGCCAGCAGTTTCAGCAGGGGTGGAAACACCATATATTTT.

V is TRBV21-1 and J is TRBJ2-7; TRBD1, the table's D call, lacks a check against the DNA. TRBV21-1 is assigned pseudogene status. The CDR3 has 15 residues. In DNA form, the CDR3 reads TGTGCCAGCAGCCCACGGACAGGGACAACCTACGAGCAGTACTTC. Amino acids: CASSPRTGTTYEQYF.

The chain uses TRBV5-7 and TRBJ2-7; no clear D. TRBV5-7 is an open reading frame whose function is uncertain. The CDR3 totals 13 residues. Trimming shortened V by 3 bases and J by 0 bases, and 7 bases separated the two germline ends. CDR3 amino acids: CASSSRSSYEQYF. The CDR3 DNA sequence: TGTGCCAGCAGCTCAAGGAGCTCCTACGAGCAGTACTTC.

Regarding this clone: At one boundary the junction diverges from the germline segment, which might be a read error. The CDR3 reads CSAETGGETYEQYF. CDR3 coding DNA: TGCAGCGCTGAAACAGGGGGCGAGACCTACGAGCAGTACTTC. The chain links TRBV29-1 to TRBJ2-7; 9 nucleotides align to TRBD1. The germline CDR1 and CDR2 sequences are SQVTM and ANQGSEA. The CDR3 extends over 14 amino acids.

The V gene is TRBV7-2, the J gene TRBJ2-5; 8 positions agree with TRBD2. The CDR3 consists of 15 residues. Germline assignment: CDR1 SGHTA and CDR2 FQGNSA. V dropped 4 bases and J dropped 1; count of bases not matched to a gene: 5. CDR3 amino acids: CASSSGGRTQETQYF. In DNA form, the CDR3 reads TGTGCCAGCAGCTCGGGCGGGAGGACCCAAGAGACCCAGTACTTC.

The chain has TRBV7-9 and TRBJ1-5; D uncertain. In germline, CDR1 is SEHNR, CDR2 FQNEAQ (reference sequence). The V gene lost 4 bases and the J gene lost 1 base, with 5 bases spanning the gap. The CDR3 consists of 13 residues. CDR3 sequence reads: CASSSGSNQPQHF. The DNA for the CDR3 is TGTGCCAGCAGCTCGGGGAGCAATCAGCCCCAGCATTTT.

The J gene is TRBJ2-1, the V gene TRBV11-2, with 10 bases that match TRBD2. Germline assignment: CDR1 SGHAT and CDR2 FQNNGV. The CDR3 is 15 amino acids. V was clipped by 5 bases and J by 3 bases; unmatched bases: 4. CDR3: CASSPRTSGYNEQFF. CDR3 nucleotides: TGTGCCAGCAGCCCCCGGACTAGCGGCTACAATGAGCAGTTCTTC.

The chain is built from TRBV30 and TRBJ2-7; TRBD2 matches at 9 bases. The V segment lost 5 bases and the J segment 2 bases; nucleotides outside the gene matches: 4. Germline V gene sequence: CDR1 GTSNPN, CDR2 SVGIG (reference sequence). CDR3 length equals 13 residues. The CDR3 here is CAWSIAGAYEQYV. CDR3 nucleotides: TGTGCCTGGTCCATAGCGGGAGCCTACGAGCAGTACGTC.

V is TRBV5-1 and J is TRBJ1-3; D perhaps matches TRBD1 (6 bases). The CDR3 has 15 amino acids. Germline lookup yields CDR1 SGHRS and CDR2 YFSETQ. V was trimmed by 0 bases and J by 3 bases, leaving 10 bases between them. The CDR3 DNA sequence: TGCGCCAGCAGCTTGGTCCAGGGGAATGGAAACACCATATATTTT. Protein: CASSLVQGNGNTIYF.